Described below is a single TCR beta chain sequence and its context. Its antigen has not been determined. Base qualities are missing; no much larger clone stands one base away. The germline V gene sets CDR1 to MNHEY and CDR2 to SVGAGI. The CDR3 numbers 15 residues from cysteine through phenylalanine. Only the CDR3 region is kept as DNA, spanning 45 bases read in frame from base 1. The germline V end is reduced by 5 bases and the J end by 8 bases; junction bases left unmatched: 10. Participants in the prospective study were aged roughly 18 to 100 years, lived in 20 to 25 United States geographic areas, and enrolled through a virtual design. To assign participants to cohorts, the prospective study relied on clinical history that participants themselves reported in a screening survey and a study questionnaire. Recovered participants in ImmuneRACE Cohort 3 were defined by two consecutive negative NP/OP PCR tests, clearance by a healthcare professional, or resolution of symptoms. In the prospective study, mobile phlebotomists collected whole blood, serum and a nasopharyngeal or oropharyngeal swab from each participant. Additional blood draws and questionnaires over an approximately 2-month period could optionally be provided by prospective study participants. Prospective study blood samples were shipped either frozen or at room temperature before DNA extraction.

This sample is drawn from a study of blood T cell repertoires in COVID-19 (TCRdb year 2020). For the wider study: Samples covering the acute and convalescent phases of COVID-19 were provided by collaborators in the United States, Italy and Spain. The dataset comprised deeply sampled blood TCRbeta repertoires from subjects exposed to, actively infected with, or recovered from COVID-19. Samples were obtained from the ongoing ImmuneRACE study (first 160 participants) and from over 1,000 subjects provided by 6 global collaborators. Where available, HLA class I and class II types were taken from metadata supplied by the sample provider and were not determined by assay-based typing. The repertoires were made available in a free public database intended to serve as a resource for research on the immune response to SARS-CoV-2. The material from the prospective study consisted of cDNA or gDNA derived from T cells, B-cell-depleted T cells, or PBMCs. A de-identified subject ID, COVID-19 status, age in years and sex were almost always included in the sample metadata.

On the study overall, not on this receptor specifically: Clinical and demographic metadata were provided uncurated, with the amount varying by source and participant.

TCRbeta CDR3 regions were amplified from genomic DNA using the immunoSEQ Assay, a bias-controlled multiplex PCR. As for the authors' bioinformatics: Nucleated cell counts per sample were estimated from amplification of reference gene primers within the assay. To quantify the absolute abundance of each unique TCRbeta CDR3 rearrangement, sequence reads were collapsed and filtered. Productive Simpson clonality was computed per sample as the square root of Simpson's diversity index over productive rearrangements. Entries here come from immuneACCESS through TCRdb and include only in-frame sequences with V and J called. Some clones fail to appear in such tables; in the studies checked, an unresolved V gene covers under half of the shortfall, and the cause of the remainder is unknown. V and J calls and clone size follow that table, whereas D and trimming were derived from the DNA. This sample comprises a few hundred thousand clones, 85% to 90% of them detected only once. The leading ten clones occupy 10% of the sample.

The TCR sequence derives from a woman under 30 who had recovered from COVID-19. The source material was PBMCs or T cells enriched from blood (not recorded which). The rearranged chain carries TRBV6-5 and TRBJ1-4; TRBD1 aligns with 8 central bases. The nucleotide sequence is TGTGCCAGCAGTCCTACAGGGGGATCGGGCGAAAAACTGTTTTTT. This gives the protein CASSPTGGSGEKLFF.